A single sample gave rise to the 27 T cell receptor beta chains below, sequenced in a study of vaccination effects on CD4 cells after COVID-19. The assay was immunoSEQ multiplex PCR, and TCRdb's table has in-frame clones only and misses some. The repertoire holds more than 50,000 clones, with 60% to 85% as singletons. The antigens of these receptors remain unknown. Culture proceeded for more than 8 days, and CD4+ T cells were then isolated. The starting material was CD4+ T cells from PBMCs cultured without peptide, obtained before COVID-19 vaccination. Receptor source: a human donor who received a COVID-19 vaccine.

CDR3 coding DNA: TGCGCCAGCAGCCAAAAAGGGGCAGGGGTAGACTATGGCTACACCTTC. It is translated as CASSQKGAGVDYGYTF. The chain recombines TRBV4-1 with TRBJ1-2; D perhaps matches TRBD1 (6 bases). Germline CDR1 MGHRA, CDR2 YSYEKL. This CDR3 has 16 residues. The ends were cut back, 2 bases at V and 3 bases at J, with 16 bases in the middle.

The chain links TRBV25-1 to TRBJ2-3, with TRBD2 identical over 11 bases. V dropped 3 bases and J dropped 3; count of bases not matched to a gene: 5. Per germline, CDR1 MGHDK and CDR2 SYGVNS. The CDR3 extends over 16 amino acids. In DNA form, the CDR3 reads TGTGCCAGCAGTGAGGGAGGGACTAGCGGAACAGATACGCAGTATTTT. Residues: CASSEGGTSGTDTQYF.

The J gene is TRBJ1-3, the V gene TRBV6-6; no reliable D call. With 7 bases removed from V and 1 base from J, the gap between germline ends came to 20 bases. CDR1 is MNHNY and CDR2 is SVGAGI in the germline V gene (reference sequence). This CDR3 has 17 residues. CDR3 protein: CASIRLVGGASGNTIYF. The DNA for the CDR3 is TGTGCCAGCATTCGTCTGGTCGGAGGCGCTTCTGGAAACACCATATATTTT.

V and J are TRBV11-3 and TRBJ2-2; D is perhaps TRBD1 (5 bases). The germline CDR1 and CDR2 sequences are SGHNT and YENEEA. This CDR3 is built from 12 residues. V gave up 5 bases and J gave up 7 bases, with 8 bases separating them. The CDR3 nucleotides read TGTGCCAGCAGCCCTCAGGGCGGGGAGCTGTTTTTT. It encodes CASSPQGGELFF.

The chain combines TRBV6-5 with TRBJ2-1; no clear D gene. Trimming stripped 7 bases from V and 6 bases from J, with 13 bases between. Germline V gene sequence: CDR1 MNHEY, CDR2 SVGAGI. The CDR3 totals 13 residues. The CDR3 nucleotides read TGTGCCAGCACCCCTCTCTTGGGCAATGAGCAGTTCTTC. The encoded protein is CASTPLLGNEQFF.

The chain carries TRBV4-1 and TRBJ2-3; 11 bases line up with TRBD2. Germline V gene data show CDR1 as MGHRA and CDR2 as YSYEKL. V lost 4 bases to trimming and J lost 3 bases; unmatched junction nucleotides: 9. The CDR3 is 17 amino acids. CDR3 DNA: TGCGCCAGCAGCCTAGGGGGTTCTAGCGGGGGGACAGATACGCAGTATTTT. Its translation: CASSLGGSSGGTDTQYF.

This clone occurred once. This sequence joins TRBV18 and TRBJ1-4; D may be TRBD1 (5 bases). Per the germline V gene, CDR1 is KGHSH and CDR2 is LQKENI. The CDR3 spans 17 residues. The V gene lost 0 bases and the J gene lost 5 bases, with 16 bases spanning the gap. The DNA for the CDR3 is TGTGCCAGCTCACCACCACAAGCCGGGACGATGAATGAAAAACTGTTTTTT. Translated, it gives CASSPPQAGTMNEKLFF.

This clone appeared once. This chain links TRBV30 with TRBJ2-5; D unclear. CDR3 length: 13 residues. V lost 0 bases and J lost 5, with 10 bases in between. Germline values: CDR1 GTSNPN, CDR2 SVGIG (reference sequence). The CDR3 sequence: CAWSVIGGETQYF. CDR3 nucleotides: TGTGCCTGGAGTGTAATTGGCGGCGAGACCCAGTACTTC.

The chain recombines TRBV6-6 with TRBJ1-5, with 9 bases fitting TRBD1. The CDR3 contains 13 residues. The trim removed 6 bases at V and 7 bases at J, leaving 4 bases unmatched. Germline V gene data show CDR1 as MNHNY and CDR2 as SVGAGI (reference sequence). DNA of the CDR3: TGTGCCAGCAGGGGACAGGGTACGCAGCCCCAGCATTTT. Protein product: CASRGQGTQPQHF.

The chain recombines TRBV7-2 with TRBJ1-1; possibly TRBD1 for D (6 bases). Germline V gives CDR1 SGHTA, CDR2 FQGNSA. The length of the CDR3 is 15 residues. V was trimmed by 2 bases and J by 5 bases, leaving 15 bases between them. The CDR3 loop is CASSLPRQGNTEAFF. In DNA form, the CDR3 reads TGTGCCAGCAGCTTACCGCGGCAGGGGAATACTGAAGCTTTCTTT.

J is TRBJ1-5 and V is TRBV18; D possibly corresponds to TRBD1 (5 bases). Between the trimmed V and J ends, which lost 0 bases and 7 bases, there was a span of 13 bases. Germline V lookup: CDR1 KGHSH, CDR2 LQKENI. This CDR3 comprises 15 residues. CDR3 sequence reads: CASSPPGGVGQPQHF. The CDR3 nucleotides read TGTGCCAGCTCACCACCCGGGGGGGTAGGCCAGCCCCAGCATTTT.

The CDR3 sequence is CASSQDWDRGSAGAFF. CDR3 nucleotide sequence: TGCGCCAGCAGCCAAGATTGGGACAGGGGCTCTGCTGGGGCTTTCTTT. The chain is built from TRBV4-1 and TRBJ1-1; 10 bases align to TRBD1. CDR3 length equals 16 residues. After removal of 0 bases from V and 11 bases from J, the junction contained 12 bases not matched to a gene. Germline-derived CDR1 and CDR2 are MGHRA and YSYEKL.

This rearrangement joins TRBV6-2 or TRBV6-3 to TRBJ1-2, with D perhaps matching TRBD1 (5 bases). Germline CDR1 and CDR2: MNHEY and SVGEGT. CDR3 size: 13 residues. V lost 5 bases, J lost 4 bases, and 11 bases lay in between. CDR3 nucleotides: TGTGCCAGCAGTCTGACAGCAATCTATGGCTACACCTTC. This translates into CASSLTAIYGYTF.

This clone was seen just once. V usage is TRBV5-1 and J usage is TRBJ1-6; D not certain. Germline CDR1 reads SGHRS; CDR2 reads YFSETQ. CDR3 size: 17 residues. The germline V and J ends were trimmed by 0 bases and 7 bases, with 17 bases remaining between them. CDR3 region: CASSLGGGGYMNSPLHF. CDR3 nucleotide sequence: TGCGCCAGCAGCTTGGGTGGCGGAGGGTATATGAATTCACCCCTCCACTTT.

In this sample, this clone turned up once. The chain has TRBV4-1 and TRBJ1-5; TRBD1 agrees at 7 bases. The CDR3 is 14 amino acids. Germline trimming cut 3 bases from V and 5 bases from J; bases unmatched to any gene: 4. Germline lookup yields CDR1 MGHRA and CDR2 YSYEKL. This chain's CDR3 is CASSQYRGDQPQHF. The CDR3 DNA is TGCGCCAGCAGCCAGTACAGGGGAGATCAGCCCCAGCATTTT.

This clone turned up a few times. The chain employs TRBV27 and TRBJ1-1; 10 bases are a match to TRBD1. Germline lookup yields CDR1 MNHEY and CDR2 SMNVEV (reference sequence). The length of the CDR3 is 14 residues. The V and J ends lost 6 bases and 4 bases, in that order; junction bases with no gene match: 5. Here the CDR3 reads CASRRQGAGTEAFF. In DNA, the CDR3 is TGTGCCAGCAGACGACAGGGGGCTGGCACTGAAGCTTTCTTT.

The chain links TRBV6-2 or TRBV6-3 to TRBJ2-1, with TRBD2 matching over 12 bases. Germline lookup yields CDR1 MNHEY and CDR2 SVGEGT. Germline trimming cut 6 bases from V and 9 bases from J; bases unmatched to any gene: 27. The CDR3 covers 21 residues. The CDR3 DNA reads as TGTGCCAGCAGCCTGGGGGGAATTTGGCTAGCGGGGGGGGACAGGTTTCGTGAGCAGTTCTTC. It yields the protein CASSLGGIWLAGGDRFREQFF.

V and J are TRBV5-1 and TRBJ1-6; 7 bases fit TRBD1. Germline lookup yields CDR1 SGHRS and CDR2 YFSETQ. The junction had 7 bases not matched to a gene; V was cut back by 4 bases and J by 6 bases. CDR3 size: 15 residues. The CDR3 DNA is TGCGCCAGCAGCACACGACAGGGCCCTAATTCACCCCTCCACTTT. It yields the protein CASSTRQGPNSPLHF.

This chain joins TRBV7-9 and TRBJ1-2; the D is unclear. Germline CDR1 SEHNR, CDR2 FQNEAQ (reference sequence). The CDR3 contains 12 residues. Trimming removed 3 bases from V and 7 bases from J, with 9 bases in between. The CDR3 region is CASSLPLGGYTF. The CDR3 bases are TGTGCCAGCAGCTTGCCTCTGGGTGGCTACACCTTC.

This clone was picked up one time. The chain is built from TRBV21-1 and TRBJ2-6. TRBV21-1 represents a pseudogene. There are 18 residues in the CDR3. Here the CDR3 reads CASSKGLNLMGGANVLTF. For the CDR3, the DNA is TGTGCCAGCAGCAAAGGACTGAACCTCATGGGGGGGGCCAACGTCCTGACTTTC.

CDR3 in amino acids: CASSYSDQGGGEKLFF. The CDR3 nucleotides are TGTGCCAGCAGTTACTCGGATCAGGGAGGGGGAGAAAAACTGTTTTTT. V and J are TRBV6-5 and TRBJ1-4; perhaps TRBD1 as D (6 bases). Germline CDR1 and CDR2: MNHEY and SVGAGI. The CDR3 runs 16 residues. Trimming took 0 bases from V and 8 from J, leaving 16 bases between them.

This clone was observed a handful of times. The rearrangement uses TRBV9 and TRBJ2-2; 11 bases line up with TRBD2. V gave up 0 bases and J gave up 0 bases; unmatched junction bases: 4. The CDR3 has 18 residues. Germline V gives CDR1 SGDLS, CDR2 YYNGEE. DNA of the CDR3: TGTGCCAGCAGCGTAGGGCTAGCGGGGGGTACGAACACCGGGGAGCTGTTTTTT. Translated, it gives CASSVGLAGGTNTGELFF.

The chain carries TRBV4-1 and TRBJ2-1, with D possibly TRBD1 on 6 matching bases. The CDR3 is 17 amino acids. Trimming stripped 3 bases from V and 4 bases from J, with 19 bases between. Germline values: CDR1 MGHRA, CDR2 YSYEKL. CDR3 in DNA: TGCGCCAGCAGCCAGCAGGGTTGGACAGCCCTTTACAATGAGCAGTTCTTC. Its protein product is CASSQQGWTALYNEQFF.

The genes are TRBV6-5 and TRBJ1-1; 9 nucleotides line up with TRBD1. The trim removed 5 bases at V and 3 bases at J, leaving 1 base unmatched. The CDR3 length is 13 residues. Germline CDR1 is MNHEY and CDR2 is SVGAGI. CDR3 in DNA: TGTGCCAGCAGTCGACAGGGGGACACTGAAGCTTTCTTT. Its translation: CASSRQGDTEAFF.

This clone showed up just once. This chain links TRBV5-4 with TRBJ2-3, with 11 bases fitting TRBD2. The CDR3 has 16 residues. V lost 1 base to trimming and J lost 1 base; unmatched junction nucleotides: 2. Germline CDR1 SGHNT, CDR2 YYREEE (reference sequence). CDR3 residues: CASSLIAGGGTDTQYF. For the CDR3, the DNA is TGTGCCAGCAGCTTGATAGCGGGGGGGGGCACAGATACGCAGTATTTT.

The chain links TRBV5-1 to TRBJ2-2; D ambiguous. CDR1 SGHRS and CDR2 YFSETQ come from the germline V gene. V was clipped by 3 bases and J by 6 bases, with 6 bases between them. CDR3 length: 12 amino acids. The CDR3 sequence: CASSYQAGELFF. The CDR3 DNA sequence: TGCGCCAGCAGCTACCAGGCCGGGGAGCTGTTTTTT.

This clone was picked up a small number of times. The chain combines TRBV12-3 or TRBV12-4 with TRBJ1-1; D unresolved. The CDR3 is made up of 11 amino acids. Trimming pared 6 bases from V and 3 bases from J, leaving 5 bases between. Here the CDR3 reads CASRQYTEAFF. The DNA of the CDR3 is TGTGCCAGCAGACAGTACACTGAAGCTTTCTTT.